The clone carrying this TCR beta chain turned up a few times. The antigen remains unidentified. This sample is part of a study of HIV-infected patients and healthy controls. Study-wide findings and caveats: MAIT alpha-chain CDR3s were frequent in healthy controls, depleted in HIV+.

Whole blood was used without fractionation, so all unsorted peripheral T cells were included. V lost 2 bases and J lost 1; bases outside the gene matches: 4. The CDR3 spans 15 residues. CDR1 and CDR2 (germline): DFQATT, SNEGSKA (reference sequence). Alpha and beta constant-region primers primed reverse transcription of about 0.5 ug RNA. Each of the alpha and beta chains got its own library through chain-specific third strand synthesis with indices. MiXCR, run by TCRdb on the 5' RACE reads, gives a single entry per CDR3 protein. The table lists 7,500 to 9,500 distinct CDR3 sequences, about 8.8% of them singletons, with roughly 30% in the top ten.

This sequence originates from an adult with HIV infection. The donor label of this sample is uncertain. This chain joins TRBV20-1 and TRBJ2-5; 10 nucleotides match TRBD2. The sequenced sample was blood, obtained before antiretroviral therapy. The DNA of the CDR3 is TGCAGTGCTAGACCTAGCGGGAGCCTCCAAGAGACCCAGTACTTC. It codes for CSARPSGSLQETQYF.